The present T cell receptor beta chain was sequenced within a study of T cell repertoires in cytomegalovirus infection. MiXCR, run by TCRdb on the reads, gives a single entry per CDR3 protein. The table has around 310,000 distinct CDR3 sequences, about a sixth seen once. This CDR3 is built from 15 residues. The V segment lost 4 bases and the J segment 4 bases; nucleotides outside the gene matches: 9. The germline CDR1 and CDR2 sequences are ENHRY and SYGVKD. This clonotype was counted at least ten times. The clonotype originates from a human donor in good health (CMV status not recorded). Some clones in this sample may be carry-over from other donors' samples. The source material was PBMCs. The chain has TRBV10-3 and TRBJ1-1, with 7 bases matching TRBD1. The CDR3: CAISGEGGAGTEAFF. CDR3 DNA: TGTGCCATCAGTGGCGAAGGGGGCGCGGGCACTGAAGCTTTCTTT.